One and the same sample provided the 29 T cell receptor beta chains below, sequenced in a study of cytomegalovirus exposure and HLA in healthy donors. TCRdb's table, derived via immunoSEQ multiplex PCR, lists solely in-frame clones and lacks some. The sample has about 160,000 clones; roughly 91% are singletons. Material for sequencing was PBMCs. These receptors were taken from a man younger than 30 in good health and CMV-seronegative.

This sequence joins TRBV19 and TRBJ1-5; 12 bases agree with TRBD1. V gave up 6 bases and J gave up 0 bases; unmatched junction bases: 12. The CDR3 sequence is 19 residues long. The germline V gene has CDR1 LNHDA and CDR2 SQIVND (reference sequence). The CDR3 coding sequence is TGTGCCAGTAGACTCAGTAGAGGGACAGGGGGCTATAGCAATCAGCCCCAGCATTTT. It encodes CASRLSRGTGGYSNQPQHF.

This chain links TRBV10-3 with TRBJ1-2; the D is unclear. The germline V gene has CDR1 ENHRY and CDR2 SYGVKD. This CDR3 contains 13 residues. With 2 bases removed from V and 8 bases from J, the gap between germline ends came to 12 bases. The CDR3 sequence: CAISETETGGYTF. CDR3 sequence (DNA): TGTGCCATCAGTGAGACCGAGACTGGAGGCTACACCTTC.

The table lists this clone with a count of one. The rearrangement links TRBV6-5 to TRBJ2-3, with D tentatively TRBD2 (7 bases). This CDR3 contains 15 residues. Trimming left V 5 bases short and J 2 bases short, with 14 bases between. CDR1 is MNHEY and CDR2 is SVGAGI in the germline V gene. This CDR3 is CASSRGAGVTDTQYF. In DNA, the CDR3 is TGTGCCAGCAGTAGGGGGGCGGGAGTCACAGATACGCAGTATTTT.

CDR3: CASSLTVTATGRTDTQYF. The CDR3 bases are TGTGCCAGCAGCTTAACCGTGACAGCCACAGGACGCACAGATACGCAGTATTTT. J is TRBJ2-3 and V is TRBV7-8, with D tentatively TRBD1 (5 bases). The V gene's germline CDR1 is SGHVS and CDR2 FQNEAQ. Trimming stripped 2 bases from V and 1 base from J, with 19 bases between. The CDR3 runs 18 residues.

V gene TRBV6-6 combines with J gene TRBJ1-1; D call uncertain. This CDR3 contains 15 residues. Looked up from germline, CDR1 is MNHNY and CDR2 is SVGAGI (reference sequence). Trimming shortened V by 2 bases and J by 0 bases, and 10 bases separated the two germline ends. CDR3 sequence reads: CASSYLADLNTEAFF. The CDR3 DNA is TGTGCCAGCAGTTACCTCGCAGATTTGAACACTGAAGCTTTCTTT.

This clone was seen once. The chain recombines TRBV6-1 with TRBJ2-1; perhaps TRBD1 as D (6 bases). Germline lookup yields CDR1 MNHNS and CDR2 SASEGT. Trimming removed 9 bases from V and 4 bases from J, with 16 bases in between. The CDR3 sequence is 14 residues long. CDR3 sequence: CASGFVGGYNEQFF. CDR3 bases: TGTGCCAGTGGTTTTGTAGGGGGTTACAATGAGCAGTTCTTC.

The V call is TRBV28, the J call TRBJ2-7, with 10 positions matching TRBD1. The CDR3 totals 14 residues. CDR1 MDHEN and CDR2 SYDVKM come from the germline V gene. The J segment lost 4 bases and the V segment lost 5 bases, leaving 5 bases of the junction unmatched. The CDR3 DNA is TGTGCCAGCAGTAGGACAGGGGGGATTTACGAGCAGTACTTC. Its translation: CASSRTGGIYEQYF.

The gene calls are TRBV19 and TRBJ2-2; maybe TRBD1 (6 bases). V was cut by 2 bases and J by 6 bases, with 13 bases left in between. The CDR3 has 15 residues. Germline CDR1 and CDR2: LNHDA and SQIVND (reference sequence). CDR3 residues: CASSIPNRVSGELFF. The CDR3 DNA follows: TGTGCCAGTAGTATACCCAACAGGGTCTCCGGGGAGCTGTTTTTT.

The chain has TRBV7-7 and TRBJ2-7; tentatively, D is TRBD1 (5 bases). Germline values: CDR1 SSHAT, CDR2 FNYEAQ (reference sequence). This CDR3 is built from 21 residues. In DNA form, the CDR3 reads TGTGCTAGCAGCTTAGTATTTTTGTCCATCTTGCCAGGGCCCTCCTACTACGAGCAGTACGTC. Translating it yields CASSLVFLSILPGPSYYEQYV.

The chain is built from TRBV6-1 and TRBJ1-5; 7 bases line up with TRBD1. V dropped 7 bases and J dropped 7; count of bases not matched to a gene: 7. The germline gives CDR1 MNHNS, CDR2 SASEGT. This CDR3 has 13 amino acids. This chain's CDR3 is CASIETGNQPQHF. CDR3 nucleotide sequence: TGTGCCAGCATTGAGACAGGGAACCAGCCCCAGCATTTT.

Here the CDR3 DNA reads TGTGCCAGCAGCTTAGTACAGGGGGCTTACAATGAGCAGTTCTTC. Residues: CASSLVQGAYNEQFF. The rearrangement uses TRBV7-9 and TRBJ2-1; 9 bases are a match to TRBD1. V shed 1 base and J 4 bases; nucleotides not matched to a gene: 2. Germline V lookup: CDR1 SEHNR, CDR2 FQNEAQ (reference sequence). The CDR3 consists of 15 residues.

V and J are TRBV11-2 and TRBJ1-2, with a weak D call TRBD1 (6 bases). Germline values: CDR1 SGHAT, CDR2 FQNNGV. The CDR3 has 16 amino acids. Trimming cost V 4 bases and J 4 bases, with 19 bases left between them. CDR3 coding DNA: TGTGCCAGCAGCTCCCAACTGACAGGCCGGGGCTATGGCTACACCTTC. This encodes CASSSQLTGRGYGYTF.

This chain connects TRBV5-6 to TRBJ2-2, with D uncertain. Trimming removed 0 bases at V and 7 bases at J, with 7 bases between. The CDR3 consists of 13 residues. CDR1 is SGHDT, CDR2 YYEEEE, per germline. CDR3 DNA sequence: TGTGCCAGCAGCTTGGCTCATAGCGGGGAGCTGTTTTTT. Translation gives CASSLAHSGELFF.

The rearrangement links TRBV28 to TRBJ1-2, with TRBD1 as a possible D gene (5 bases). Trimming took off 3 bases at V and 0 bases at J, with 14 bases between the two ends. CDR1 and CDR2 (germline): MDHEN, SYDVKM. The CDR3 covers 16 residues. Here the CDR3 reads CASSLGQLLSNYGYTF. In DNA form, the CDR3 reads TGTGCCAGCAGTTTGGGGCAGTTACTTTCTAACTATGGCTACACCTTC.

For the CDR3, the DNA is TGTGCCAGCAGTGTAGGGGGGAACACTGAAGCTTTCTTT. This gives the protein CASSVGGNTEAFF. The rearrangement links TRBV6-1 to TRBJ1-1; D might be TRBD1 (6 bases). With 4 bases removed from V and 1 base from J, the gap between germline ends came to 7 bases. CDR1 is MNHNS, CDR2 SASEGT, per germline. This CDR3 is built from 13 residues.

The rearrangement links TRBV7-9 to TRBJ1-5; 10 bases line up with TRBD1. V shed 4 bases, J shed 7 bases, and the junction held 10 bases outside the gene matches. Per germline, CDR1 SEHNR and CDR2 FQNEAQ (reference sequence). The CDR3 is made up of 16 amino acids. The CDR3 bases are TGTGCCAGCAGCTCCGCTGCCGCGACAGGGGGCCAGCCCCAGCATTTT. Its translation: CASSSAAATGGQPQHF.

CDR3 nucleotides: TGTGCCAGCAGCCTCTCCTTGGGGCGAGAGACCCAGTACTTC. This encodes CASSLSLGRETQYF. The chain has TRBV4-2 and TRBJ2-5; a possible D gene is TRBD1 (5 bases). The CDR3 is 14 amino acids. Between the trimmed V and J ends, which lost 4 bases and 4 bases, there was a span of 13 bases. Germline lookup yields CDR1 LGHNA and CDR2 YNFKEQ.

This rearrangement joins TRBV9 to TRBJ2-3; TRBD2 matches at 10 bases. Trimming at V came to 0 bases and at J to 4 bases, leaving 14 bases not matched to a gene. The CDR3 extends over 19 amino acids. Germline V gene data show CDR1 as SGDLS and CDR2 as YYNGEE. This chain's CDR3 is CASSVVAGGLWSGPDTQYF. The CDR3 DNA sequence: TGTGCCAGCAGCGTAGTAGCGGGAGGCCTTTGGTCTGGCCCAGATACGCAGTATTTT.

V gene TRBV7-9 combines with J gene TRBJ2-7; a weak D match, TRBD1 (5 bases). This CDR3 contains 15 residues. Germline CDR1 is SEHNR and CDR2 is FQNEAQ (reference sequence). V was shortened by 4 bases and J by 0 bases, with 13 bases between the two germline ends. The CDR3 region is CASSSTQGPSYEQYF. The CDR3 nucleotides are TGTGCCAGCAGCTCCACTCAGGGCCCCTCCTACGAGCAGTACTTC.

Written as DNA, the CDR3 is TGTGCCAGCAGTTACTCGACAGGGGATCATAATGGCTACACCTTC. Amino acid sequence: CASSYSTGDHNGYTF. The chain links TRBV6-6 to TRBJ1-2, with 8 nucleotides matching TRBD1. V was pared by 0 bases and J by 6 bases, with 6 bases of the junction left unmatched. The CDR3 runs to 15 residues. Germline V lookup: CDR1 MNHNY, CDR2 SVGAGI (reference sequence).

As DNA, the CDR3 is TGCGCCAGCAGCTTATCAGGGATGTCCTACGAGCAGTACTTC. Translated, it gives CASSLSGMSYEQYF. The rearrangement links TRBV5-1 to TRBJ2-7, with D possibly matching TRBD1 (5 bases). V was trimmed by 2 bases and J by 1 base, leaving 10 bases between them. This CDR3 region has 14 residues. Germline loops: CDR1 SGHRS, CDR2 YFSETQ.

The CDR3 loop reads CASSFGGSTDTQYF. For the CDR3, the DNA is TGTGCCAGCAGCTTTGGCGGGAGCACAGATACGCAGTATTTT. The chain links TRBV7-6 to TRBJ2-3; D possibly corresponds to TRBD2 (5 bases). Trimming shortened V by 3 bases and J by 0 bases, and 7 bases separated the two germline ends. CDR1 is SGHVS, CDR2 FNYEAQ, per germline. The CDR3 is made up of 14 amino acids.

V usage is TRBV28 and J usage is TRBJ1-2, with TRBD1 matching 8 bases. CDR1 is MDHEN and CDR2 is SYDVKM in the germline V gene. The trim removed 7 bases at V and 8 bases at J, leaving 12 bases unmatched. This CDR3 spans 14 amino acids. The CDR3 here is CASNSPSDRGGYTF. CDR3 bases: TGTGCCAGCAACAGCCCCTCAGACAGGGGAGGCTACACCTTC.

The chain has TRBV4-1 and TRBJ2-7; no firm D call. CDR1 MGHRA and CDR2 YSYEKL come from the germline V gene. CDR3 length: 15 amino acids. V lost 1 base and J lost 2, with 12 bases in between. Here the CDR3 reads CASSQVAEITYEQYF. The CDR3 nucleotides are TGCGCCAGCAGCCAAGTTGCAGAAATCACCTACGAGCAGTACTTC.

CDR3 amino acids: CASSTSFYNEQFF. CDR3 sequence (DNA): TGCGCCAGCAGTACTAGTTTCTACAATGAGCAGTTCTTC. This rearrangement joins TRBV10-2 to TRBJ2-1; possible D gene TRBD2, 5 bases. Trimming pared 5 bases from V and 3 bases from J, leaving 8 bases between. In germline, CDR1 is WSHSY, CDR2 SAAADI. This CDR3 has 13 residues.

The chain carries TRBV27 and TRBJ2-2; TRBD2 matches 8 bases. The junction had 13 bases not matched to a gene; V was cut back by 4 bases and J by 6 bases. The CDR3 spans 17 residues. Germline V CDR1 and CDR2: MNHEY, SMNVEV (reference sequence). CDR3 DNA sequence: TGTGCCAGCAGTTATAGGGCAGGGGACGGGAGGGCCGGGGAGCTGTTTTTT. Translating it yields CASSYRAGDGRAGELFF.

The chain employs TRBV11-2 and TRBJ2-1; D not resolved. The CDR3 consists of 15 residues. The ends were cut back, 1 base at V and 8 bases at J, with 15 bases in the middle. Germline CDR1 and CDR2: SGHAT and FQNNGV. The CDR3 spells CASSLGHAVMHEQFF. DNA of the CDR3: TGTGCCAGCAGCTTAGGCCATGCGGTTATGCATGAGCAGTTCTTC. Full variable domain (remainder filled in from reference TRBV11-2 and TRBJ2-1): EAGVAQSPRYKIIEKRQSVAFWCNPISGHATLYWYQQILGQGPKLLIQFQNNGVVDDSQLPKDRFSAERLKGVDSTLKIQPAKLEDSAVYLCASSLGHAVMHEQFFGPGTRLTVL.

This chain joins TRBV5-1 and TRBJ2-5, with D perhaps TRBD2 (6 bases). Per germline, CDR1 SGHRS and CDR2 YFSETQ. This CDR3 is built from 17 residues. The V end was cut by 4 bases, the J end by 4 bases, with 23 bases between. CDR3: CASSPTVSSRDSETQYF. The CDR3 DNA is TGCGCCAGCAGCCCGACAGTGAGTTCGCGGGATTCAGAGACCCAGTACTTC.

This clone was detected once. V usage is TRBV5-1 and J usage is TRBJ2-2, with TRBD2 identical over 11 bases. CDR3 length: 16 amino acids. Germline loops: CDR1 SGHRS, CDR2 YFSETQ. Germline trimming cut 5 bases from V and 2 bases from J; bases unmatched to any gene: 5. CDR3 coding DNA: TGCGCCAGCAGACCTGGACTAGCGGGTAACACCGGGGAGCTGTTTTTT. It codes for CASRPGLAGNTGELFF.